What follows are 12 T cell receptor beta chains derived from one specimen sequenced in a study of a mutant IDH1 vaccine in newly diagnosed glioma. Some clones are missing from TCRdb's copy, which holds only in-frame ones; the method was immunoSEQ multiplex PCR. This table holds 35,000 to 45,000 clones, approximately 80% found once. Their antigens remain unidentified. Documented time point: week 35, safety follow-up. In every dose of vaccine, 300 ug of mutant IDH1 20-mer peptide was given alongside topical imiquimod. This specimen consisted of PBMCs, obtained from a glioma patient whose treatment included an IDH1 peptide vaccine. Receptors originate from a woman aged 45-60 years with glioma.

This clone has just one count. V gene TRBV11-2 combines with J gene TRBJ1-2, with a possible D match to TRBD1 (6 bases). The CDR3 length is 13 residues. Trimming removed 5 bases at V and 8 bases at J, with 15 bases between. The germline CDR1 and CDR2 sequences are SGHAT and FQNNGV. The CDR3 coding sequence is TGTGCCAGCAGCCTCGGGACACACCTAGGCTACACCTTC. Encoded protein: CASSLGTHLGYTF.

This clone was picked up one time. V is TRBV7-2 and J is TRBJ1-2; 12 nucleotides line up with TRBD1. The V gene's germline CDR1 is SGHTA and CDR2 FQGNSA. The CDR3 runs to 15 residues. V was pared by 1 base and J by 8 bases, with 5 bases of the junction left unmatched. The CDR3 DNA is TGTGCCAGCAGCTTAGGGGGACAGGGGGCGCGGGGCTACACCTTC. Amino acids: CASSLGGQGARGYTF.

This clone was detected only a few times. V is TRBV11-3 and J is TRBJ1-1; no clear D gene. The CDR3 covers 20 residues. V shed 1 base and J shed 0 bases, with 24 bases lying between them. Germline V CDR1 and CDR2: SGHNT, YENEEA. The CDR3 sequence: CASSLVNPPKPAEVNTEAFF. CDR3 nucleotide sequence: TGTGCCAGCAGCTTAGTTAATCCTCCGAAACCAGCCGAGGTGAACACTGAAGCTTTCTTT.

The V gene is TRBV4-3, the J gene TRBJ1-6; 8 bases line up with TRBD1. The V gene's germline CDR1 is LGHNA and CDR2 YSLEER. The CDR3 sequence is 14 residues long. V shed 4 bases and J 10 bases; nucleotides not matched to a gene: 6. The CDR3 coding sequence is TGCGCCAGCAGCCCGACAGGGGCAGAATCACCCCTCCACTTT. Translated, it gives CASSPTGAESPLHF.

This clone was counted once. This chain links TRBV19 with TRBJ1-2, with D possibly being TRBD1 (6 bases). The CDR3 extends over 13 amino acids. Germline loops: CDR1 LNHDA, CDR2 SQIVND (reference sequence). Trimming removed 8 bases at V and 4 bases at J, with 14 bases between. The CDR3 coding sequence is TGTGCCAGTGGAACAGGGTTAGCCTATGGCTACACCTTC. This codes for CASGTGLAYGYTF.

This sequence joins TRBV6-4 and TRBJ2-7, with 10 bases fitting TRBD1. CDR1 and CDR2 (germline): MRHNA, SNTAGT. Trimming cost V 8 bases and J 4 bases; bases outside gene matches: 11. The CDR3 spans 15 residues. This chain's CDR3 is CASRRPGQGFYEQYF. The CDR3 DNA sequence: TGTGCCAGCCGAAGGCCGGGACAGGGGTTTTACGAGCAGTACTTC.

V is TRBV5-1 and J is TRBJ1-4, with 11 bases identical to TRBD1. Losses at the gene ends were 4 bases for V and 7 bases for J; bases not matched to a gene: 9. Per germline, CDR1 SGHRS and CDR2 YFSETQ. The CDR3 is 16 amino acids. Here the CDR3 reads CASSLQDRGPVEKLFF. The CDR3 DNA reads TGCGCCAGCAGCCTCCAGGACAGGGGGCCTGTTGAAAAACTGTTTTTT.

The chain has TRBV28 and TRBJ1-2, with D perhaps TRBD1 (6 bases). Germline CDR1 MDHEN, CDR2 SYDVKM. V lost 6 bases, J lost 4 bases, and 12 bases lay in between. CDR3 size: 13 residues. The CDR3 coding sequence is TGTGCCAGCAGAAAAGGGGGTGTCTATGGCTACACCTTC. It is translated as CASRKGGVYGYTF.

The J gene is TRBJ1-1, the V gene TRBV29-1; 9 bases are shared with TRBD1. Germline V gene sequence: CDR1 SQVTM, CDR2 ANQGSEA. CDR3 length equals 14 residues. V shed 5 bases, J shed 6 bases, and the junction held 10 bases outside the gene matches. CDR3 in amino acids: CSVRGGTGSAEAFF. The CDR3 bases are TGCAGCGTTCGGGGGGGGACAGGGAGCGCTGAAGCTTTCTTT.

This chain joins TRBV19 and TRBJ2-2; D not certain. The CDR3 loop spans 13 amino acids. The V end lost 7 bases, the J end lost 0 bases, and 6 bases lay between the germline ends. Per germline, CDR1 LNHDA and CDR2 SQIVND (reference sequence). CDR3 protein: CASNWANTGELFF. The CDR3 nucleotides read TGTGCCAGTAATTGGGCGAACACCGGGGAGCTGTTTTTT.

This chain uses TRBV10-1 with TRBJ1-1, with 7 bases matching TRBD1. This CDR3 region has 12 residues. The junction had 6 bases not matched to a gene; V was cut back by 4 bases and J by 10 bases. Germline V CDR1 and CDR2: WNHNN, SYGVQD (reference sequence). CDR3 nucleotide sequence: TGCGCCAGCAGTGGTGGACAGGCTTCAGCTTTCTTT. Translation gives CASSGGQASAFF.

V and J are TRBV6-1 and TRBJ1-2; D perhaps matches TRBD1 (5 bases). The ends were cut back, 11 bases at V and 6 bases at J, with 19 bases in the middle. Germline-derived CDR1 and CDR2 are MNHNS and SASEGT. The CDR3 covers 13 residues. The CDR3 protein is CALRRAGGNGYTF. Here the CDR3 DNA reads TGTGCCCTACGGCGGGCCGGGGGTAATGGCTACACCTTC.